The 15 T cell receptor beta chains below all came from one sample that was sequenced in a study of blood T cell repertoires in COVID-19. Assay used: immunoSEQ multiplex PCR; TCRdb lists only in-frame clones, some missing. The sample has 40,000 or so clones; around 86% are singletons. Sequencing input: peripheral blood. The receptors here all came from a man in his sixties with active COVID-19.

The rearrangement joins TRBV19 to TRBJ1-5, with D possibly TRBD1 on 6 matching bases. The CDR3 covers 16 residues. V was trimmed by 5 bases and J by 0 bases, leaving 14 bases between them. Per the germline V gene, CDR1 is LNHDA and CDR2 is SQIVND (reference sequence). CDR3 sequence (DNA): TGTGCCAGTAGTGGAGGGGGGGGGTATAGCAATCAGCCCCAGCATTTT. Its translation is CASSGGGGYSNQPQHF. Filled out from reference TRBV19 and TRBJ1-5, the complete variable domain reads DGGITQSPKYLFRKEGQNVTLSCEQNLNHDAMYWYRQDPGQGLRLIYYSQIVNDFQKGDIAEGYSVSREKKESFPLTVTSAQKNPTAFYLCASSGGGGYSNQPQHFGDGTRLSIL.

This clone occurred a few times. The V gene is TRBV5-6, the J gene TRBJ1-1; maybe TRBD1 (6 bases). Looked up from germline, CDR1 is SGHDT and CDR2 is YYEEEE. CDR3 length: 14 residues. The V and J ends lost 2 bases and 2 bases respectively, with 10 bases between them. CDR3 amino acids: CASSLDRRNTEAFF. Here the CDR3 DNA reads TGTGCCAGCAGCTTAGACAGGAGAAACACTGAAGCTTTCTTT.

The genes are TRBV7-3 and TRBJ2-2; 7 bases match TRBD1. The V gene's germline CDR1 is SGHTA and CDR2 FQGTGA. With 5 bases clipped from V and 8 bases from J, the junction kept 8 bases outside the gene matches. CDR3 length: 14 amino acids. CDR3 loop: CASSQYRGRGELFF. As DNA, the CDR3 is TGTGCCAGCAGCCAATACAGGGGCCGAGGGGAGCTGTTTTTT.

The sample holds a few counts of this clone. Relative to the germline gene, one junction end is altered; a read error may explain this. The chain joins TRBV2 to TRBJ2-1; the match to TRBD2 covers 7 bases. Germline CDR1 reads SNHLY; CDR2 reads FYNNEI. The CDR3 runs 15 residues. The CDR3 bases are TGTGCCAGCAGTGAGACTAGCCAGGCTGCCAATCAGCAGTTCTTC. This gives the protein CASSETSQAANQQFF.

The chain joins TRBV5-1 to TRBJ1-6; a weak D match, TRBD1 (5 bases). V was shortened by 5 bases and J by 7 bases, with 16 bases between the two germline ends. The CDR3 spans 15 residues. Germline V lookup: CDR1 SGHRS, CDR2 YFSETQ. The CDR3 protein is CASSSVTGVNSPLHF. The CDR3 region has the DNA TGCGCCAGCAGTTCAGTAACAGGAGTCAATTCACCCCTCCACTTT.

The chain links TRBV7-6 to TRBJ1-1, with 10 bases aligning to TRBD1. Germline V gene data show CDR1 as SGHVS and CDR2 as FNYEAQ. V lost 2 bases and J lost 0; bases outside the gene matches: 6. The CDR3 consists of 17 residues. This chain's CDR3 is CASSLMGQGIMNTEAFF. The CDR3 DNA is TGTGCCAGCAGCTTAATGGGACAGGGGATAATGAACACTGAAGCTTTCTTT.

The rearrangement joins TRBV3-1 (or the pseudogene TRBV3-2) to TRBJ2-3; D ambiguous. Germline CDR1 reads LGHDT; CDR2 reads YNNKEL (reference sequence). The CDR3 covers 14 residues. The V gene lost 4 bases and the J gene lost 1 base, with 9 bases spanning the gap. The CDR3 nucleotides read TGTGCCAGCAGCCTCCAGGATCGCACAGATACGCAGTATTTT. The encoded protein is CASSLQDRTDTQYF.

The chain couples TRBV20-1 to TRBJ1-2; possible D gene TRBD1, 6 bases. Trimming shortened V by 3 bases and J by 8 bases, and 16 bases separated the two germline ends. Germline CDR1 and CDR2: DFQATT and SNEGSKA (reference sequence). CDR3 length equals 13 residues. CDR3 region: CSASLRGLEGYTF. CDR3 bases: TGCAGTGCTAGTCTCAGGGGTCTGGAGGGCTACACCTTC.

This sequence joins TRBV4-1 and TRBJ2-1; D may be TRBD1 (6 bases). Trimming left V 4 bases short and J 6 bases short, with 13 bases between. CDR1 and CDR2 (germline): MGHRA, YSYEKL. The CDR3 has 14 residues. This CDR3 is CASSRQGLGNEQFF. The DNA for the CDR3 is TGCGCCAGCAGCCGTCAGGGGTTGGGCAATGAGCAGTTCTTC.

This chain joins TRBV6-6 and TRBJ1-4, with 9 bases lining up with TRBD1. CDR1 and CDR2 (germline): MNHNY, SVGAGI (reference sequence). The CDR3 contains 14 residues. With 6 bases clipped from V and 4 bases from J, the junction kept 3 bases outside the gene matches. The CDR3 loop is CASRTTGGNEKLFF. The CDR3 DNA reads as TGTGCCAGCAGAACGACAGGGGGTAATGAAAAACTGTTTTTT.

This clone appeared once. This chain joins TRBV9 and TRBJ1-4; 9 positions match TRBD1. Germline-derived CDR1 and CDR2 are SGDLS and YYNGEE. CDR3 length: 16 amino acids. The trim removed 2 bases at V and 5 bases at J, leaving 7 bases unmatched. The CDR3 DNA is TGTGCCAGCAGCGTCGGCCCGGGACAGGGAAATGAAAAACTGTTTTTT. Its translation is CASSVGPGQGNEKLFF. The full variable domain, its missing parts supplied by reference TRBV9 and TRBJ1-4, is DSGVTQTPKHLITATGQRVTLRCSPRSGDLSVYWYQQSLDQGLQFLIQYYNGEERAKGNILERFSAQQFPDLHSELNLSSLELGDSALYFCASSVGPGQGNEKLFFGSGTQLSVL.

This clone was seen only a few times. The same CDR3 also results from other DNA sequences found in this sample. This chain uses TRBV2 with TRBJ2-2; D unclear. Germline V gene lookup returns CDR1 SNHLY and CDR2 FYNNEI. V lost 7 bases to trimming and J lost 2 bases, with 8 bases between them. This CDR3 is built from 13 residues. The CDR3 nucleotides are TGTGCCAGCACTGTCAGTAACACCGGGGAGCTGTTTTTT. Its protein product is CASTVSNTGELFF. Supplemented by reference TRBV2 and TRBJ2-2, the full variable domain reads EPEVTQTPSHQVTQMGQEVILRCVPISNHLYFYWYRQILGQKVEFLVSFYNNEISEKSEIFDDQFSVERPDGSNFTLKIRSTKLEDSAMYFCASTVSNTGELFFGEGSRLTVL.

The chain uses TRBV7-2 and TRBJ2-5, with 16 bases identical to TRBD2. CDR1 is SGHTA, CDR2 FQGNSA, per germline. V lost 6 bases and J lost 5; bases outside the gene matches: 9. The CDR3 consists of 17 residues. This CDR3 is CASRFGTSGRAVETQYF. DNA of the CDR3: TGTGCCAGCAGGTTCGGGACTAGCGGGAGGGCGGTGGAGACCCAGTACTTC.

The rearrangement joins TRBV11-2 to TRBJ2-7; D not resolved. Germline values: CDR1 SGHAT, CDR2 FQNNGV. This CDR3 comprises 14 residues. The ends were cut back, 0 bases at V and 0 bases at J, with 6 bases in the middle. CDR3: CASSLDTNSYEQYF. The CDR3 bases are TGTGCCAGCAGCTTAGACACTAACTCCTACGAGCAGTACTTC.

The V call is TRBV7-3, the J call TRBJ2-7, with D possibly matching TRBD1 (5 bases). The germline V gene has CDR1 SGHTA and CDR2 FQGTGA. The CDR3 totals 13 residues. Trimming removed 5 bases from V and 6 bases from J, with 14 bases in between. In nucleotides, the CDR3 is TGTGCCAGCAGCCCAAGGGTAGGGGCCGAGCAGTACTTC. Its protein is CASSPRVGAEQYF.